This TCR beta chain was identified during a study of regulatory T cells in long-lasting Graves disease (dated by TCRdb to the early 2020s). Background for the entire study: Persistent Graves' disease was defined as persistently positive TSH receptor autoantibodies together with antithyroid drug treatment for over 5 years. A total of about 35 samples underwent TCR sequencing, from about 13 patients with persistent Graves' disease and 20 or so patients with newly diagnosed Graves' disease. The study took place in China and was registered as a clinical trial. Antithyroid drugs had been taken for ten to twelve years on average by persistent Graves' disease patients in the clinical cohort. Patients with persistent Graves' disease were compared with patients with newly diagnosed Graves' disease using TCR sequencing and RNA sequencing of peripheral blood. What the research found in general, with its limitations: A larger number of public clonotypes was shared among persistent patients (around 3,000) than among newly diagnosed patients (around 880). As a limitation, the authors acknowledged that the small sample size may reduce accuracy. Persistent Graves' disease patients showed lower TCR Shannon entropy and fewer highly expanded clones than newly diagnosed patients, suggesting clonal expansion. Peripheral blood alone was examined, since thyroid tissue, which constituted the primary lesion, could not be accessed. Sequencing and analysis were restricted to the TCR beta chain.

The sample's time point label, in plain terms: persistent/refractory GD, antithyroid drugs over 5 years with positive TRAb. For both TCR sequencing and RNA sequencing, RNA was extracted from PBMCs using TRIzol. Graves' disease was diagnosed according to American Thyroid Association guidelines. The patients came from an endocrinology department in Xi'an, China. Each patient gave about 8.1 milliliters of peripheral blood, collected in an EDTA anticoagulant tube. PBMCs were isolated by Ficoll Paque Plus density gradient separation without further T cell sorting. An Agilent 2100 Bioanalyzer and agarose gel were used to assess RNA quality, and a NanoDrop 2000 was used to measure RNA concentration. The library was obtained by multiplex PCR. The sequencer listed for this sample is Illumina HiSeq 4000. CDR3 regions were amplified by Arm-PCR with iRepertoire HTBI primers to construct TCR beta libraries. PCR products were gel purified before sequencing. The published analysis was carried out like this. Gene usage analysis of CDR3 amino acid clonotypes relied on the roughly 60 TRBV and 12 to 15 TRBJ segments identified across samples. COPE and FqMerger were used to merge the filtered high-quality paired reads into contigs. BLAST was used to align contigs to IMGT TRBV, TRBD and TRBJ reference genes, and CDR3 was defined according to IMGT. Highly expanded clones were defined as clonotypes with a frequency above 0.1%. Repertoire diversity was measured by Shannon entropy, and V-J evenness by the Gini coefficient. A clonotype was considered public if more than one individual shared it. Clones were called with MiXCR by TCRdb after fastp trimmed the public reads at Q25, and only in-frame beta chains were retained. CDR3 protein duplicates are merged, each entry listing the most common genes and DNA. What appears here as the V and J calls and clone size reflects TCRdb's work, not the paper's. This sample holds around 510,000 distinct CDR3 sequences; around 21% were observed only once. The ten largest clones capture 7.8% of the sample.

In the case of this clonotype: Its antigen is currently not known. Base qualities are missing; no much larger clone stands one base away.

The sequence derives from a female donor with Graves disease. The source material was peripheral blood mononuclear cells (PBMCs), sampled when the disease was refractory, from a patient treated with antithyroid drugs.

For the CDR3, the sequence is CAISESDSGRYTGELFF. The DNA reads TGTGCCATCAGTGAGTCGGATAGCGGGAGATACACCGGGGAGCTGTTTTTT. The chain is assembled from TRBV10-3 and TRBJ2-2; TRBD2 lines up with 9 middle nucleotides. Taken from cysteine to phenylalanine, the CDR3 has 17 residues. Only the CDR3 DNA stays, 51 bases, in frame from base 1. After removal of 0 bases from V and 3 bases from J, the junction retains 5 bases not matched to a gene. CDR1 is given as ENHRY and CDR2 as SYGVKD, both from the germline V gene.